The clone carrying this T cell receptor beta chain was recorded a few times. Assay: immunoSEQ multiplex PCR; the TCRdb copy retains only in-frame clones and omits some. The sample contains 280,000 or so clones, approximately 83% of which appear only once. This sample is drawn from a study of blood T cell repertoires in COVID-19. V lost 0 bases and J 5 bases, leaving 13 bases between the germline ends. The CDR3 runs 15 residues. Germline-derived CDR1 and CDR2 are MGHRA and YSYEKL. The specimen was peripheral blood. V gene TRBV4-1 combines with J gene TRBJ1-1; D not resolved. This receptor was obtained from a woman aged 25-40 years who had recovered from COVID-19. DNA for the CDR3: TGCGCCAGCAGCCAAGATAACGGGTTTCGGACTGAAGCTTTCTTT. It specifies CASSQDNGFRTEAFF.